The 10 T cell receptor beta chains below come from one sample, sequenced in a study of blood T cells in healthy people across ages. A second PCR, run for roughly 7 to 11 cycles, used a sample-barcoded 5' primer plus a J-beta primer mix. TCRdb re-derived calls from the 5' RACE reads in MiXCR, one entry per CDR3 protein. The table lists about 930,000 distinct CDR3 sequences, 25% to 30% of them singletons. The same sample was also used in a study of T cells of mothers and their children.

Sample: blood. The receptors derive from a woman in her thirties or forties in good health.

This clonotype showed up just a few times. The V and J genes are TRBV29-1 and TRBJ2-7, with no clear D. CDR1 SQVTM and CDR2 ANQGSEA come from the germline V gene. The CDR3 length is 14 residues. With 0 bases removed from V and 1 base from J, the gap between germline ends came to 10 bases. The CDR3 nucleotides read TGCAGCGTTGAAGATAGGAACGGTTCCTACGAGCAGTACTTC. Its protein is CSVEDRNGSYEQYF.

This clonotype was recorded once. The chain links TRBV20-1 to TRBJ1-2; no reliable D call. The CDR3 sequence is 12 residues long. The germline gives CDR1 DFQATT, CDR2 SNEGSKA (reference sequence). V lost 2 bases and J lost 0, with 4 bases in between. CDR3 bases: TGCAGTGCTAGACGTCCTAACTATGGCTACACCTTC. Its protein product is CSARRPNYGYTF.

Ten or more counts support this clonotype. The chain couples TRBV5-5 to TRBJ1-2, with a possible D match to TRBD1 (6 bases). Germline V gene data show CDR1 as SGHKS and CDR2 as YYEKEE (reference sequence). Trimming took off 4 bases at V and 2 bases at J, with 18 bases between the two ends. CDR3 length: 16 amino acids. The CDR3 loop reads CASSRGGLGTNYGYTF. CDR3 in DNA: TGTGCCAGCAGCCGGGGTGGACTTGGGACAAACTATGGCTACACCTTC.

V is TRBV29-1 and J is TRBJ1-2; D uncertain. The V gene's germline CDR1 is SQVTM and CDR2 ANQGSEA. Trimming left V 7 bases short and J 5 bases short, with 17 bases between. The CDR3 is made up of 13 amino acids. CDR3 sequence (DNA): TGCAGCGCCTACAGTCCCGGAGGTTATGGCTACACCTTC. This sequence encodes CSAYSPGGYGYTF.

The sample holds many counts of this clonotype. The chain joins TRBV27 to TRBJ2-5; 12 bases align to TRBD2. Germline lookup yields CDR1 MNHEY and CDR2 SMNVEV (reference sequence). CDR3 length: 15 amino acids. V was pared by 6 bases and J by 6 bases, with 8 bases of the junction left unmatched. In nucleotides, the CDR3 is TGTGCCAGCAGACCTAGCGGGGGGGCCGAAAAGACCCAGTACTTC. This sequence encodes CASRPSGGAEKTQYF.

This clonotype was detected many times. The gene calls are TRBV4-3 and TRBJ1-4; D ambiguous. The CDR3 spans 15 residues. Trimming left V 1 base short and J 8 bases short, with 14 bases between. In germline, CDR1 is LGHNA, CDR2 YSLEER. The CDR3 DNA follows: TGCGCCAGCAGCCAAGGACCAGGCCCGGAGGAAAAACTGTTTTTT. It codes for CASSQGPGPEEKLFF.

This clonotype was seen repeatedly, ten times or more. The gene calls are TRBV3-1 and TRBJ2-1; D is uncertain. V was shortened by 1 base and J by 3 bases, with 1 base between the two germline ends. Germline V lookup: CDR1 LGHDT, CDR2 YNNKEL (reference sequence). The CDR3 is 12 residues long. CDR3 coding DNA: TGTGCCAGCAGCCAAGTCTACAATGAGCAGTTCTTC. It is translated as CASSQVYNEQFF.

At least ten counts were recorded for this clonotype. CDR3 loop: CASSFTSLNEQFF. CDR3 coding DNA: TGTGCCAGCAGCTTCACTAGCTTGAATGAGCAGTTCTTC. V gene TRBV7-3 combines with J gene TRBJ2-1, with D perhaps TRBD2 (6 bases). Trimming removed 3 bases from V and 7 bases from J, with 10 bases in between. This CDR3 contains 13 residues. The germline gives CDR1 SGHTA, CDR2 FQGTGA.

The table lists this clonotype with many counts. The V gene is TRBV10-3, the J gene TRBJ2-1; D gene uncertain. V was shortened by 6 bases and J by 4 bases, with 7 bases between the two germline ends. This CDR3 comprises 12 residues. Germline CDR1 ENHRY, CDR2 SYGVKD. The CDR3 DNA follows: TGTGCCATCAGGGACGGTTACAATGAGCAGTTCTTC. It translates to CAIRDGYNEQFF.

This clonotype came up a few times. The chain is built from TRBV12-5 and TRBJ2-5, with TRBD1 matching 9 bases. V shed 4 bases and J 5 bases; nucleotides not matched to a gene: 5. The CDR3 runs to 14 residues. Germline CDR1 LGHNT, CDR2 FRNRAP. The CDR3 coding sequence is TGTGCTAGTGGTTCCGGGACAGGGTGGGAGACCCAGTACTTC. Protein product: CASGSGTGWETQYF.